This T cell receptor beta chain was captured by sequencing in a study of blood T cell repertoires in COVID-19. Enrolment of Seattle patients took place during active infection, and they were followed longitudinally. There are 16 residues in the CDR3. Between the trimmed V and J ends, which lost 2 bases and 2 bases, there was a span of 14 bases. CDR1 and CDR2 from the germline V gene are MNHEY and SMNVEV (reference sequence). The table came from immunoSEQ multiplex PCR; TCRdb's copy has only in-frame clones and leaves some out. The sample includes roughly 170,000 clones, 87% of them seen just once. This sequence joins TRBV27 and TRBJ2-3; maybe TRBD2 (5 bases). Source material: peripheral blood. This receptor was identified in a woman aged 70-85 years with COVID-19, enrolled during active disease. CDR3 sequence reads: CASSLVGNWATDTQYF. As DNA, the CDR3 is TGTGCCAGCAGTTTAGTCGGGAATTGGGCCACAGATACGCAGTATTTT.